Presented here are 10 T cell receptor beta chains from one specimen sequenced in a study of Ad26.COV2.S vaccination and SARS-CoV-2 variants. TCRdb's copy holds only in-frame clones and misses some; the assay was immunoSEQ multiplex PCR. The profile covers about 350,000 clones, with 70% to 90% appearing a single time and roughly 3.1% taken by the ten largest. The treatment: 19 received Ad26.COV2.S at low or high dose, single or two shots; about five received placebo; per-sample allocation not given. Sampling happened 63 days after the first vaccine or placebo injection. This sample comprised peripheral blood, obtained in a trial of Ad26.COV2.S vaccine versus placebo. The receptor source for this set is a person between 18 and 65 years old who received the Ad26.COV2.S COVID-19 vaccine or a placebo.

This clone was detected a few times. CDR3 loop: CASSRLLRGLSYEQYF. DNA for the CDR3: TGCGCCAGCAGCCGTTTACTCAGGGGGCTGTCCTACGAGCAGTACTTC. The chain employs TRBV4-1 and TRBJ2-7, with 8 positions matching TRBD1. Germline loops: CDR1 MGHRA, CDR2 YSYEKL. The CDR3 loop spans 16 amino acids. V lost 4 bases and J lost 1; bases outside the gene matches: 9.

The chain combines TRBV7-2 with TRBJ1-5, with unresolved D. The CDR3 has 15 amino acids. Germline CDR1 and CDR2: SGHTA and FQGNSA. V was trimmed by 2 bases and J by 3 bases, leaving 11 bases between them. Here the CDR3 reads CASSLSGRNNQPQHF. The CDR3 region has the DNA TGTGCCAGCAGCTTAAGTGGGAGAAACAATCAGCCCCAGCATTTT.

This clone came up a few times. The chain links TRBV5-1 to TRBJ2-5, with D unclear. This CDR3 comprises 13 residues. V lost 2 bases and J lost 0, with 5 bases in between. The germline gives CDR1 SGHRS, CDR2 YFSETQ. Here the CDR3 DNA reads TGCGCCAGCAGCTTTAGAAACCAAGAGACCCAGTACTTC. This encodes CASSFRNQETQYF.

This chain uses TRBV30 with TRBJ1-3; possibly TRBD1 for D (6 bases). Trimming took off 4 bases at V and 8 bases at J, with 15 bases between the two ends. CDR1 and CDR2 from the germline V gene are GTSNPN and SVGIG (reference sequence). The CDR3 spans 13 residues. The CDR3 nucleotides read TGTGCCTGGATCTTGGGGGGGGCTGACACCATATATTTT. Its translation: CAWILGGADTIYF.

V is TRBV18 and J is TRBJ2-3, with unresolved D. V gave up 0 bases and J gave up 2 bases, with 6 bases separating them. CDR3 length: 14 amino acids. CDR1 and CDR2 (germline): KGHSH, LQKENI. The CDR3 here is CASSPPKHTDTQYF. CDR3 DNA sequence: TGTGCCAGCTCACCACCGAAACACACAGATACGCAGTATTTT.

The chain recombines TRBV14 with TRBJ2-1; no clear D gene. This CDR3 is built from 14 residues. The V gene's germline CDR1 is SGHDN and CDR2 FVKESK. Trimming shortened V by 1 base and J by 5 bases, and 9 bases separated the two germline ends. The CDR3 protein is CASSQGGPHNEQFF. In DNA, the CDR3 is TGTGCCAGCAGCCAAGGAGGCCCCCACAATGAGCAGTTCTTC.

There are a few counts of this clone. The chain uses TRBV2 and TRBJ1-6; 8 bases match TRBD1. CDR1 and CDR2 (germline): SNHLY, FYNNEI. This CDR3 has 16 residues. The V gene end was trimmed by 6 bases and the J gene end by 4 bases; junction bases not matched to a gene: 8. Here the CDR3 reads CASRGTGNLYNSPLHF. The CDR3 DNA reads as TGTGCCAGCAGGGGGACAGGCAACCTTTATAATTCACCCCTCCACTTT.

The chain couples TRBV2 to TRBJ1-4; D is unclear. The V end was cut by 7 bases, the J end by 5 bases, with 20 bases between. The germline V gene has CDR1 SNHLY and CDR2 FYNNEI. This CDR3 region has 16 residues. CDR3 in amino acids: CASIFERAQANEKLFF. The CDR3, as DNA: TGTGCCAGCATATTTGAGAGGGCCCAGGCAAATGAAAAACTGTTTTTT.

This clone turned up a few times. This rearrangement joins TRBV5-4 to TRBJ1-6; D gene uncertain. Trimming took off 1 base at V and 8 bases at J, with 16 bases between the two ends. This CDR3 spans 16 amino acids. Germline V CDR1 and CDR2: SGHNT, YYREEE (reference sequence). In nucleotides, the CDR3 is TGTGCCAGCAGCTTGAGCGGTCCACCCGCGTATTCACCCCTCCACTTT. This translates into CASSLSGPPAYSPLHF.

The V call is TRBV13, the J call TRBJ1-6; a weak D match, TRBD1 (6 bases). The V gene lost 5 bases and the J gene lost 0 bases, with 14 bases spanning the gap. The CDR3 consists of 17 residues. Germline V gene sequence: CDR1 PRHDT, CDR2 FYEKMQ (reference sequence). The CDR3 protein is CASSQATGNSYNSPLHF. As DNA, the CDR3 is TGTGCCAGCAGCCAAGCTACAGGGAACTCCTATAATTCACCCCTCCACTTT.